Listed below are T cell receptor beta chains from one sample, sequenced in a study of cytomegalovirus exposure and HLA in healthy donors. Using immunoSEQ multiplex PCR, the repertoire was profiled, and TCRdb retains in-frame clones only, with some absent. The sample carries around 94,000 clones, around 66% recorded once. Sequencing was performed on PBMCs. The source of these receptors is a young man in good health and CMV-seronegative. Both conserved end residues are part of each CDR3. Each record gives: V gene, J gene, clone size, D gene, CDR3 protein, CDR3 DNA. A D gene is named only where the DNA matches it firmly. Clone sizes are given selectively: once, few, many, or a class where the clone is expanded.

V gene: TRBV6-5; J gene: TRBJ2-1; clone size: few; D gene: TRBD2; CDR3 protein: CASSSAGALLYNEQFF; CDR3 DNA: TGTGCCAGCAGTTCCGCGGGAGCTCTATTATACAATGAGCAGTTCTTC
V gene: TRBV6-1; J gene: TRBJ2-3; clone size: few; D gene: NA; CDR3 protein: CASSERSYLSTDTQYF; CDR3 DNA: TGTGCCAGCAGTGAAAGGAGCTATCTAAGCACAGATACGCAGTATTTT
V gene: TRBV5-6; J gene: TRBJ1-4; clone size: NA; D gene: NA; CDR3 protein: CASSGKSDTWGKLFF; CDR3 DNA: TGTGCCAGCAGTGGAAAATCGGACACTTGGGGAAAACTGTTTTTT
V gene: TRBV18; J gene: TRBJ2-7; clone size: few; D gene: NA; CDR3 protein: CASSPEAEQYF; CDR3 DNA: TGTGCCAGCTCACCAGAAGCAGAGCAGTACTTC
V gene: TRBV11-2; J gene: TRBJ2-7; clone size: NA; D gene: TRBD1; CDR3 protein: CASSMPDRDEQYF; CDR3 DNA: TGTGCCAGCAGCATGCCGGACAGGGACGAGCAGTACTTC
V gene: TRBV7-9; J gene: TRBJ1-4; clone size: NA; D gene: NA; CDR3 protein: CASSPGDSNEKLFF; CDR3 DNA: TGTGCCAGCAGCCCGGGCGACAGTAATGAAAAACTGTTTTTT
V gene: TRBV19; J gene: TRBJ2-6; clone size: NA; D gene: NA; CDR3 protein: CASKERLGAGANVLTF; CDR3 DNA: TGTGCCAGTAAGGAGCGATTAGGCGCTGGGGCCAACGTCCTGACTTTC
V gene: TRBV11-2; J gene: TRBJ2-1; clone size: once; D gene: NA; CDR3 protein: CASSPPSREQFF; CDR3 DNA: TGTGCCAGCAGCCCCCCCTCTCGTGAGCAGTTCTTC
V gene: TRBV14; J gene: TRBJ2-1; clone size: NA; D gene: NA; CDR3 protein: CASSQRLVSYNEQFF; CDR3 DNA: TGTGCCAGCAGCCAGCGACTGGTCTCCTACAATGAGCAGTTCTTC
V gene: TRBV5-1; J gene: TRBJ2-6; clone size: NA; D gene: TRBD2; CDR3 protein: CASTERGADSGANVLTF; CDR3 DNA: TGCGCCAGCACCGAGCGGGGAGCCGATTCTGGGGCCAACGTCCTGACTTTC
V gene: TRBV7-3; J gene: TRBJ1-2; clone size: few; D gene: NA; CDR3 protein: CASSLRIFATQGLAGYTF; CDR3 DNA: TGTGCCAGCAGCTTACGGATCTTCGCTACCCAGGGCTTGGCTGGCTACACCTTC
V gene: TRBV6-5; J gene: TRBJ2-7; clone size: NA; D gene: TRBD1; CDR3 protein: CASSRSWDRSYEQYF; CDR3 DNA: TGTGCCAGCAGCCGCAGCTGGGACAGGTCCTACGAGCAGTACTTC
V gene: TRBV4-3; J gene: TRBJ2-5; clone size: NA; D gene: NA; CDR3 protein: CASSQDLVEHQSGQYF; CDR3 DNA: TGCGCCAGCAGCCAAGATCTTGTTGAGCACCAAAGTGGCCAGTACTTC
V gene: TRBV11-2; J gene: TRBJ2-3; clone size: NA; D gene: NA; CDR3 protein: CASSPGRGTDTQYF; CDR3 DNA: TGTGCCAGCAGCCCCGGTCGGGGCACAGATACGCAGTATTTT
V gene: TRBV7-8; J gene: TRBJ2-7; clone size: NA; D gene: TRBD2; CDR3 protein: CASSPGGIYEQYF; CDR3 DNA: TGTGCCAGCAGCCCGGGGGGGATCTACGAGCAGTACTTC
V gene: TRBV6-5; J gene: TRBJ1-1; clone size: NA; D gene: TRBD1; CDR3 protein: CASSGQGITEAFF; CDR3 DNA: TGTGCCAGCAGTGGACAGGGTATCACTGAAGCTTTCTTT
V gene: TRBV7-2; J gene: TRBJ2-1; clone size: NA; D gene: TRBD2; CDR3 protein: CASSLGSGVPYNEQFF; CDR3 DNA: TGTGCCAGCAGCCTTGGCAGCGGGGTCCCCTACAATGAGCAGTTCTTC
V gene: TRBV10-2; J gene: TRBJ2-7; clone size: NA; D gene: NA; CDR3 protein: CASSEYNLGHTYEQYF; CDR3 DNA: TGCGCCAGCAGTGAGTATAACCTTGGGCATACCTACGAGCAGTACTTC
V gene: TRBV4-1; J gene: TRBJ1-6; clone size: NA; D gene: NA; CDR3 protein: CASSRQAAGDSPLHF; CDR3 DNA: TGCGCCAGCAGCCGCCAAGCGGCAGGAGATTCACCCCTCCACTTT
V gene: TRBV6-1; J gene: TRBJ1-5; clone size: few; D gene: NA; CDR3 protein: CAKRYRDCNQPQHF; CDR3 DNA: TGTGCCAAAAGATATAGGGACTGCAATCAGCCCCAGCATTTT
V gene: TRBV2; J gene: TRBJ1-6; clone size: NA; D gene: TRBD1; CDR3 protein: CASSGDRAFIGSPLHF; CDR3 DNA: TGTGCCAGCAGTGGGGACAGGGCTTTTATTGGTTCACCCCTCCACTTT
V gene: TRBV6-5; J gene: TRBJ1-1; clone size: NA; D gene: NA; CDR3 protein: CASTRGGVDTEAFF; CDR3 DNA: TGTGCCAGCACCCGTGGGGGGGTAGACACTGAAGCTTTCTTT
V gene: TRBV7-9; J gene: TRBJ1-1; clone size: NA; D gene: NA; CDR3 protein: CASSSGRENTEAFF; CDR3 DNA: TGTGCCAGCAGCTCGGGTCGGGAGAACACTGAAGCTTTCTTT
V gene: TRBV27; J gene: TRBJ2-7; clone size: NA; D gene: TRBD1; CDR3 protein: CASSLDRVGNYEQYF; CDR3 DNA: TGTGCCAGCAGTCTCGACAGGGTGGGGAACTACGAGCAGTACTTC
V gene: TRBV10-2; J gene: TRBJ2-5; clone size: NA; D gene: TRBD2; CDR3 protein: CASSRTSGVFQETQYF; CDR3 DNA: TGCGCCAGCAGTCGGACTAGCGGGGTTTTTCAAGAGACCCAGTACTTC
V gene: TRBV7-3; J gene: TRBJ1-1; clone size: NA; D gene: NA; CDR3 protein: CASSSQENTEAFF; CDR3 DNA: TGTGCCAGCAGCAGCCAGGAGAACACTGAAGCTTTCTTT
V gene: TRBV9; J gene: TRBJ2-7; clone size: NA; D gene: TRBD2; CDR3 protein: CASSVATSGIYEQYF; CDR3 DNA: TGTGCCAGCAGCGTAGCTACTAGCGGGATCTACGAGCAGTACTTC
V gene: TRBV6-4; J gene: TRBJ2-3; clone size: NA; D gene: NA; CDR3 protein: CASSSGTRSTDTQYF; CDR3 DNA: TGTGCCAGCAGTTCCGGGACTCGTAGCACAGATACGCAGTATTTT
V gene: TRBV5-1; J gene: TRBJ2-7; clone size: NA; D gene: TRBD1; CDR3 protein: CASSPSTGGSYEQYF; CDR3 DNA: TGCGCCAGCAGCCCTTCGACAGGGGGCTCGTACGAGCAGTACTTC
V gene: TRBV29-1; J gene: TRBJ2-1; clone size: once; D gene: TRBD2; CDR3 protein: CSVSGPSGRKLYNEQFF; CDR3 DNA: TGCAGCGTCTCAGGCCCCAGCGGGAGGAAATTATACAATGAGCAGTTCTTC
V gene: TRBV6-5; J gene: TRBJ2-7; clone size: NA; D gene: TRBD1; CDR3 protein: CASSPRQGRSYEQYF; CDR3 DNA: TGTGCCAGCAGCCCGAGACAGGGGCGCTCCTACGAGCAGTACTTC
V gene: TRBV27; J gene: TRBJ1-1; clone size: NA; D gene: TRBD1; CDR3 protein: CASSRRGGVGEAFF; CDR3 DNA: TGTGCCAGCAGCCGACGAGGGGGCGTAGGTGAAGCTTTCTTT
V gene: TRBV5-1; J gene: TRBJ2-7; clone size: NA; D gene: TRBD1; CDR3 protein: CASSLVSQGVNEQYF; CDR3 DNA: TGCGCCAGCAGCTTGGTTAGTCAGGGGGTGAACGAGCAGTACTTC
V gene: TRBV11-3; J gene: TRBJ2-7; clone size: NA; D gene: NA; CDR3 protein: CASSERTGSYEQYF; CDR3 DNA: TGTGCCAGCAGCGAACGAACAGGGTCCTACGAGCAGTACTTC
V gene: TRBV5-5; J gene: TRBJ2-2; clone size: once; D gene: TRBD1; CDR3 protein: CASSLVDRGAVGELFF; CDR3 DNA: TGTGCCAGCAGCTTGGTAGACAGGGGGGCGGTCGGGGAGCTGTTTTTT
V gene: TRBV9; J gene: TRBJ2-7; clone size: NA; D gene: NA; CDR3 protein: CASSVRGGTYEQYF; CDR3 DNA: TGTGCCAGCAGCGTTCGTGGCGGAACCTACGAGCAGTACTTC
V gene: TRBV9; J gene: TRBJ2-7; clone size: few; D gene: NA; CDR3 protein: CASSFSGGSYEQYF; CDR3 DNA: TGTGCCAGCAGCTTCTCCGGGGGCTCCTACGAGCAGTACTTC
V gene: TRBV7-9; J gene: TRBJ1-2; clone size: NA; D gene: NA; CDR3 protein: CASSQAGQRSSGGYTF; CDR3 DNA: TGCGCCAGCAGCCAGGCAGGACAGCGTTCCTCCGGTGGCTACACCTTC
V gene: TRBV28; J gene: TRBJ2-2; clone size: few; D gene: TRBD2; CDR3 protein: CASSRTSGNTGELFF; CDR3 DNA: TGTGCCAGCAGCAGGACTAGCGGTAACACCGGGGAGCTGTTTTTT
V gene: TRBV19; J gene: TRBJ2-6; clone size: NA; D gene: NA; CDR3 protein: CASSITGTGANVLTF; CDR3 DNA: TGTGCCAGTAGTATAACGGGGACTGGGGCCAACGTCCTGACTTTC
V gene: TRBV28; J gene: TRBJ2-6; clone size: NA; D gene: TRBD1; CDR3 protein: CASKPGQGAFGANVLTF; CDR3 DNA: TGTGCCAGCAAACCGGGACAGGGGGCTTTTGGGGCCAACGTCCTGACTTTC
V gene: TRBV4-3; J gene: TRBJ2-7; clone size: NA; D gene: TRBD2; CDR3 protein: CASSHQLAGDYEQYF; CDR3 DNA: TGCGCCAGCAGCCACCAACTAGCGGGGGACTACGAGCAGTACTTC